This record concerns one TCR beta chain sequence. The clone's antigen remains unknown. Per-base qualities were not stored, and no clone one base away is much larger. This entry comes from a study of technical replicates of blood from several donors (dated by TCRdb to the late 2010s). From a lookup of the germline V gene, CDR1 and CDR2 are SGHRS and YFSETQ. For this chain, trimming is 3 bases at the V end and 4 bases at the J end, and the number of junction bases without a gene match is 6. From its cysteine to its phenylalanine, the CDR3 spans 15 amino acids. Just the 45-base CDR3 DNA is kept, in frame starting at base 1. The library was made by the immunoSEQ multiplex PCR assay. Entries here come from immuneACCESS through TCRdb and include only in-frame sequences with V and J called. Some clones fail to appear in such tables; in the studies checked, an unresolved V gene covers under half of the shortfall, and the cause of the remainder is unknown. A total of about 73,000 clones appear in this sample, roughly 93% of them only once. 0.25% to 0.3% of the sample lies in the top ten.

This sequence uses TRBV5-1 and TRBJ2-2, with 7 middle bases fitting TRBD2. The sequence derives from a human donor in good health. The sequenced material came from T cells isolated from PBMCs. Here is the DNA: TGCGCCAGCAGCTCCCAACTAGCGAGCACCGGGGAGCTGTTTTTT. It translates as CASSSQLASTGELFF.